Listed here are 11 T cell receptor beta chains from one sample, sequenced in a study of T-cell memory formation after mild COVID-19. TCRdb reanalysed the 5' RACE reads using MiXCR and keeps one entry per CDR3 protein. The table shows 92,000 or so distinct CDR3 sequences, with about 15% occurring only once. The sequenced sample was PBMCs or a T cell subset sorted from them (not recorded which). These receptors all stem from a man aged 18 to 29 who had mild COVID-19 (a few samples of this study predate the infection). Cell type and time point are not known.

V gene TRBV12-3 or TRBV12-4 combines with J gene TRBJ2-5; possibly TRBD2 for D (6 bases). This CDR3 spans 11 amino acids. V lost 8 bases and J 5 bases, leaving 9 bases between the germline ends. CDR3 sequence: CASGRGETQYF. CDR3 nucleotide sequence: TGTGCCAGCGGCCGGGGGGAGACCCAGTACTTC.

This clonotype has just a few counts. This sequence joins TRBV6-1 and TRBJ1-1, with 7 positions matching TRBD1. CDR3 length: 14 amino acids. The J segment lost 0 bases and the V segment lost 6 bases, leaving 4 bases of the junction unmatched. CDR1 is MNHNS and CDR2 is SASEGT in the germline V gene. As DNA, the CDR3 is TGTGCCAGCAGAGCAGGGGGAATGAACACTGAAGCTTTCTTT. Translated: CASRAGGMNTEAFF.

This chain connects TRBV7-6 to TRBJ1-2; D gene uncertain. The V and J ends lost 5 bases and 5 bases respectively, with 12 bases between them. The CDR3 covers 13 residues. Germline V gene sequence: CDR1 SGHVS, CDR2 FNYEAQ. The CDR3 loop reads CASSAGPEYGYTF. The CDR3 DNA reads as TGTGCCAGCAGCGCAGGCCCCGAGTATGGCTACACCTTC.

This clonotype appeared a few times. The CDR3 spells CASSYRGETYEQYV. The CDR3 DNA reads as TGTGCCAGCAGTTACAGAGGGGAAACCTACGAGCAGTACGTC. This chain joins TRBV6-6 and TRBJ2-7; the D call may be TRBD1 or TRBD2 (5 bases each). This CDR3 has 14 amino acids. V was clipped by 2 bases and J by 2 bases, with 10 bases between them. CDR1 is MNHNY and CDR2 is SVGAGI in the germline V gene (reference sequence).

This chain links TRBV11-2 with TRBJ1-4; no clear D gene. The CDR3 runs to 15 residues. Trimming took off 4 bases at V and 0 bases at J, with 9 bases between the two ends. Germline V gene lookup returns CDR1 SGHAT and CDR2 FQNNGV. The chain's CDR3 is CASSSPHATNEKLFF. Here the CDR3 DNA reads TGTGCCAGCAGCTCCCCTCATGCAACTAATGAAAAACTGTTTTTT.

A remark on this clonotype: The junction and the germline gene differ at one end; a read error may be behind it. J is TRBJ1-1 and V is TRBV11-2; a weak D match, TRBD1 (5 bases). Looked up from germline, CDR1 is SGHAT and CDR2 is FQNNGV. This CDR3 is 13 amino acids long. CDR3 sequence reads: CASSFSRAAEALF. CDR3 DNA: TGTGCCAGCAGCTTTAGCAGGGCCGCTGAAGCTTTATTT. Looking up the rest from reference TRBV11-2 and TRBJ1-1 gives the full variable domain: EAGVAQSPRYKIIEKRQSVAFWCNPISGHATLYWYQQILGQGPKLLIQFQNNGVVDDSQLPKDRFSAERLKGVDSTLKIQPAKLEDSAVYLCASSFSRAAEALFGQGTRLTVV.

The genes are TRBV6-1 and TRBJ2-3, with 8 bases matching TRBD2. CDR1 is MNHNS and CDR2 is SASEGT in the germline V gene. The CDR3 spans 16 residues. V gave up 2 bases and J gave up 1 base; unmatched junction bases: 5. The CDR3 bases are TGTGCCAGCAGTGAACGGGTGCGGGGGGGCACAGATACGCAGTATTTT. It is translated as CASSERVRGGTDTQYF.

The chain combines TRBV27 with TRBJ1-5; TRBD1 matches 9 bases. CDR3 length: 15 residues. J was trimmed by 1 base and V by 6 bases; bases with no gene match: 4. Germline CDR1 reads MNHEY; CDR2 reads SMNVEV (reference sequence). The CDR3 is CASRRQGGSNQPQHF. CDR3 coding DNA: TGTGCCAGCAGGAGACAGGGGGGGAGCAATCAGCCCCAGCATTTT.

Regarding this clonotype: A read error may produce the germline difference seen at one junction end. The chain links TRBV7-8 to TRBJ1-1; D remains unclear. The CDR3 spans 15 residues. CDR1 SGHVS and CDR2 FQNEAQ come from the germline V gene. The CDR3 reads CASSLGRPENTEALF. In nucleotides, the CDR3 is TGTGCCAGCAGCTTGGGTCGACCGGAGAACACTGAAGCTTTATTT.

The chain carries TRBV6-5 and TRBJ1-5, with TRBD1 identical over 7 bases. V lost 4 bases and J lost 7; bases outside the gene matches: 1. Germline-derived CDR1 and CDR2 are MNHEY and SVGAGI. The CDR3 has 12 residues. CDR3 coding DNA: TGTGCCAGCAGTTCAGGGGGACAGCCCCAGCATTTT. As protein: CASSSGGQPQHF.

J is TRBJ2-2 and V is TRBV24-1; weak D call: TRBD2 (6 bases). Germline V gene lookup returns CDR1 KGHDR and CDR2 SFDVKD. V lost 9 bases and J 7 bases, leaving 11 bases between the germline ends. The CDR3 is 12 amino acids. This chain's CDR3 is CATAGFSGELFF. The CDR3 DNA reads as TGTGCCACCGCGGGGTTTAGCGGGGAGCTGTTTTTT.